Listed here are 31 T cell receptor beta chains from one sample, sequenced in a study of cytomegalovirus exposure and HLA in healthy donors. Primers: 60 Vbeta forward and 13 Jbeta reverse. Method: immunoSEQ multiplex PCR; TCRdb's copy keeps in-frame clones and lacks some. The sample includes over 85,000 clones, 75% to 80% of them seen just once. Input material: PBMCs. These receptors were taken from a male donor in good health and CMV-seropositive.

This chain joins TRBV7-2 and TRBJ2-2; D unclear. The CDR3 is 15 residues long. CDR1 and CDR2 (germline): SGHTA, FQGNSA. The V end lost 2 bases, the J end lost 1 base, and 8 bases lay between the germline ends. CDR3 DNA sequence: TGTGCCAGCAGCTTATTGCGGAGGAACACCGGGGAGCTGTTTTTT. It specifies CASSLLRRNTGELFF. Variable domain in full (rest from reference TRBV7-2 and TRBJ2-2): GAGVSQSPSNKVTEKGKDVELRCDPISGHTALYWYRQSLGQGLEFLIYFQGNSAPDKSGLPSDRFSAERTGGSVSTLTIQRTQQEDSAVYLCASSLLRRNTGELFFGEGSRLTVL.

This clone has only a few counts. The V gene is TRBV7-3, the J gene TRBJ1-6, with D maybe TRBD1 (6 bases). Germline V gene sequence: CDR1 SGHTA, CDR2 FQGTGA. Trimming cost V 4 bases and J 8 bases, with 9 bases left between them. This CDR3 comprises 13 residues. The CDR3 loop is CASSWGPDSPLHF. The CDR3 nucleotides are TGTGCCAGCAGCTGGGGGCCAGATTCACCCCTCCACTTT.

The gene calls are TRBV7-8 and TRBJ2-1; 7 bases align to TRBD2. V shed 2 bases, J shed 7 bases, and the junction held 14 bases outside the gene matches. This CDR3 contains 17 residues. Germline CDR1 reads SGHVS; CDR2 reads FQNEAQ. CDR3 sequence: CASSLRLSGPHPNEQFF. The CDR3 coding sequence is TGTGCCAGCAGCTTAAGACTTAGCGGGCCTCACCCTAATGAGCAGTTCTTC.

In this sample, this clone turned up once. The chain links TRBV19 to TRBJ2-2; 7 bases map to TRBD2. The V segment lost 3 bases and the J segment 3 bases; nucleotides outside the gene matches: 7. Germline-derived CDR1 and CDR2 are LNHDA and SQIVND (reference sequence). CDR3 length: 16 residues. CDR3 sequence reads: CASSIPTSAYTGELFF. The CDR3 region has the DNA TGTGCCAGTAGTATCCCTACTAGCGCCTACACCGGGGAGCTGTTTTTT.

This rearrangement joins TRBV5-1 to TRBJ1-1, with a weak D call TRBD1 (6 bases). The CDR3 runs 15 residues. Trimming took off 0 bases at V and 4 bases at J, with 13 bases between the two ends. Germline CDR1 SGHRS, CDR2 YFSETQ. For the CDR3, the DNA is TGCGCCAGCAGCTTGGGCTCCAACAGGGTCACTGAAGCTTTCTTT. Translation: CASSLGSNRVTEAFF.

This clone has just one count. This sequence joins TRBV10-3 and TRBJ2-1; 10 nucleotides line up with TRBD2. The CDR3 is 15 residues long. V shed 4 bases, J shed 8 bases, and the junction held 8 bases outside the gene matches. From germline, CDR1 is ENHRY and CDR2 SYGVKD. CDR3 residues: CAISGASGRTDEQFF. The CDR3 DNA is TGTGCCATCAGTGGGGCTAGCGGGAGAACGGATGAGCAGTTCTTC.

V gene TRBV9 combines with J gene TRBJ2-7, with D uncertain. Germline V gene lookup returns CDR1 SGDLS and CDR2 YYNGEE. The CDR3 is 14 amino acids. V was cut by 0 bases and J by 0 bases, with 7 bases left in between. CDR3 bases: TGTGCCAGCAGCGTAGCAGACATCTCCTACGAGCAGTACTTC. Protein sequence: CASSVADISYEQYF.

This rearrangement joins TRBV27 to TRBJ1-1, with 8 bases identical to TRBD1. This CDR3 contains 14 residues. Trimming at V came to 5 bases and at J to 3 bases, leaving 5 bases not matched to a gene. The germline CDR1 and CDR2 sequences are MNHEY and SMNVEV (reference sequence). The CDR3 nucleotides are TGTGCCAGCAGTCGCGTGGACAGGGACACTGAAGCTTTCTTT. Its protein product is CASSRVDRDTEAFF.

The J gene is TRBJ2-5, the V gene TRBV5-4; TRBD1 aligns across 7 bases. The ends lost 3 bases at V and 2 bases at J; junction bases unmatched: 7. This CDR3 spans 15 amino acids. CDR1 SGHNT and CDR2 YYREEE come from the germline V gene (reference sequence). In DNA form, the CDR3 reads TGTGCCAGCAGCTCCGGGACAGCTGTGCAAGAGACCCAGTACTTC. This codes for CASSSGTAVQETQYF.

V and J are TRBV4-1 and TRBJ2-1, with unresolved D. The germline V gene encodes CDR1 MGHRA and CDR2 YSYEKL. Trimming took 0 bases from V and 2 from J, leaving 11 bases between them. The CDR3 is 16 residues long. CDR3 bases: TGCGCCAGCAGCCAAGACGAGCTACCCCCCTACAATGAGCAGTTCTTC. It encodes CASSQDELPPYNEQFF.

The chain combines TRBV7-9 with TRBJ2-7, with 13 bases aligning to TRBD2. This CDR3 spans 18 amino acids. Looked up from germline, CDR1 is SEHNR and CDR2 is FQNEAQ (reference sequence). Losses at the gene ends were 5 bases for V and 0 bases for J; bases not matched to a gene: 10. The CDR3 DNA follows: TGTGCCAGCAGCACCCGGACTAGCGGGAGAGTAACCTCCTACGAGCAGTACTTC. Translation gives CASSTRTSGRVTSYEQYF.

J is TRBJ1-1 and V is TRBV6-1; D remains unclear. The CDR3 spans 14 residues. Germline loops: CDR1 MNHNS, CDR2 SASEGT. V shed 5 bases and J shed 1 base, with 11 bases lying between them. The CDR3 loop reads CASSPPYRNTEAFF. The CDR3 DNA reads TGTGCCAGCAGTCCGCCCTACCGGAACACTGAAGCTTTCTTT.

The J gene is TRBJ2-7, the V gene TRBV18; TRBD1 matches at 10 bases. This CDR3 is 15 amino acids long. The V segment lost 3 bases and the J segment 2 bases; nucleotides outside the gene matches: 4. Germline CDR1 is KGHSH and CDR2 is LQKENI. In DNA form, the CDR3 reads TGTGCCAGCTCACCCGGGACAGGGGCTACCTACGAGCAGTACTTC. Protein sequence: CASSPGTGATYEQYF.

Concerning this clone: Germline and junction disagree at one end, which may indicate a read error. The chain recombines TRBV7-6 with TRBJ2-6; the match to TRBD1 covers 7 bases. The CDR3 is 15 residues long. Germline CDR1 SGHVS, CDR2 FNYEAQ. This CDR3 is CASSSQGYGANGLTF. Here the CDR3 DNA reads TGTGCCAGCAGCTCACAGGGGTATGGGGCCAACGGCCTGACTTTC.

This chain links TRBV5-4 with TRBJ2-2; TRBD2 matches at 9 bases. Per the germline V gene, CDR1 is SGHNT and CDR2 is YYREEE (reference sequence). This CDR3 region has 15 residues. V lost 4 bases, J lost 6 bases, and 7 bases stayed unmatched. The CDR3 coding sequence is TGTGCCAGCAGCCTGAAGGGACTAGCAGCCGGGGAGCTGTTTTTT. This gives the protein CASSLKGLAAGELFF.

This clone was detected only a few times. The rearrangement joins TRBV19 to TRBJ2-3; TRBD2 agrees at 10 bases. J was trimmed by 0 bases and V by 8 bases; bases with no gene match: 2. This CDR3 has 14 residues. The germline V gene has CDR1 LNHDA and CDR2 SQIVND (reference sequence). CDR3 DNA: TGTGCCAGTGGACTAGCGGCTAGCACAGATACGCAGTATTTT. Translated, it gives CASGLAASTDTQYF.

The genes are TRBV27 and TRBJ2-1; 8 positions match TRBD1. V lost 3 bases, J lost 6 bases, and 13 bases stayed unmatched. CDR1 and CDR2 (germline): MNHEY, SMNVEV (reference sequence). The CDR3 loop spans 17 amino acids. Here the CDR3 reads CASSLAYDRGLGNEQFF. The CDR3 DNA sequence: TGTGCCAGCAGTTTGGCCTACGACAGGGGTCTGGGCAATGAGCAGTTCTTC.

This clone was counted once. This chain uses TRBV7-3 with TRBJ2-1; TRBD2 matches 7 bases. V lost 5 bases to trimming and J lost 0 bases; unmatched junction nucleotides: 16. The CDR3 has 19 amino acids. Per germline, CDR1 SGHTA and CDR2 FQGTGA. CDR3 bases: TGTGCCAGCAGCCCCCTGGGACTAACACGACAAAGCTCCTACAATGAGCAGTTCTTC. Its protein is CASSPLGLTRQSSYNEQFF.

The CDR3 DNA sequence: TGTGCCAGCAGTCCCGGGGGGCAGGGGGCGCGAGGCTACACCTTC. It encodes CASSPGGQGARGYTF. This rearrangement joins TRBV28 to TRBJ1-2, with TRBD1 matching 8 bases. CDR3 length: 15 residues. From germline, CDR1 is MDHEN and CDR2 SYDVKM. The V and J ends lost 5 bases and 8 bases, in that order; junction bases with no gene match: 13.

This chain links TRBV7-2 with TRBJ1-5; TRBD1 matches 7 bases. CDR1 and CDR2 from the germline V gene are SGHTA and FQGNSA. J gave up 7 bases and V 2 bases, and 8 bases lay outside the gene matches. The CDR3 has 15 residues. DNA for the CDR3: TGTGCCAGCAGCTTAACCCCAGGGGGAGGCCAGCCCCAGCATTTT. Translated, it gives CASSLTPGGGQPQHF.

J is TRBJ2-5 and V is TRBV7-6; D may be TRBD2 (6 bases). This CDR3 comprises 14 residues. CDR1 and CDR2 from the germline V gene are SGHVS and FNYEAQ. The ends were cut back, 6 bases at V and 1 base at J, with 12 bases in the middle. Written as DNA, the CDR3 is TGTGCCAGCAGGGCTGGACTACCCCAAGAGACCCAGTACTTC. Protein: CASRAGLPQETQYF.

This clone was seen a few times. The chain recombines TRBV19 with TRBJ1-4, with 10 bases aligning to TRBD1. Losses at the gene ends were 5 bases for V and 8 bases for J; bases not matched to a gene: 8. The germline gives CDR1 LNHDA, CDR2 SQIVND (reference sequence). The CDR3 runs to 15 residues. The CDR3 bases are TGTGCCAGTAGTCTCCGGGACAGGGGACACGAAAAACTGTTTTTT. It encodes CASSLRDRGHEKLFF.

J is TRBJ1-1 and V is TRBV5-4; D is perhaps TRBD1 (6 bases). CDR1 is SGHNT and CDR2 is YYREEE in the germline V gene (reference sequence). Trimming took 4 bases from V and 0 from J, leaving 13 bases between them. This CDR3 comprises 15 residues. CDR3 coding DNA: TGTGCCAGCAGCAATATCAGGGGTTTGAACACTGAAGCTTTCTTT. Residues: CASSNIRGLNTEAFF. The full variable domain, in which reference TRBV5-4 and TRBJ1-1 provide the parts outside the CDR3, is ETGVTQSPTHLIKTRGQQVTLRCSSQSGHNTVSWYQQALGQGPQFIFQYYREEENGRGNFPPRFSGLQFPNYSSELNVNALELDDSALYLCASSNIRGLNTEAFFGQGTRLTVV.

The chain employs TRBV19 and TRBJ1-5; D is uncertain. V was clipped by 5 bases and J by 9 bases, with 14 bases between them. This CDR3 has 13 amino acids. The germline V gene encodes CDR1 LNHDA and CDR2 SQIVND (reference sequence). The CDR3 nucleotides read TGTGCCAGTAGTGAGGCTTTGGCGGGGCCCCAGCATTTT. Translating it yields CASSEALAGPQHF. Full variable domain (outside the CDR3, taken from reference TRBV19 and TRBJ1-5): DGGITQSPKYLFRKEGQNVTLSCEQNLNHDAMYWYRQDPGQGLRLIYYSQIVNDFQKGDIAEGYSVSREKKESFPLTVTSAQKNPTAFYLCASSEALAGPQHFGDGTRLSIL.

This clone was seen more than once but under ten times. This chain's CDR3 is CASRDPLLGREGPEYF. DNA of the CDR3: TGTGCCAGCAGGGATCCTCTACTAGGGCGGGAGGGGCCGGAGTACTTC. The chain couples TRBV5-6 to TRBJ2-5; 9 bases map to TRBD2. Germline CDR1 is SGHDT and CDR2 is YYEEEE. V trimming: 5 bases; J trimming: 12 bases; junction bases outside the gene matches: 20. The CDR3 is 16 residues long.

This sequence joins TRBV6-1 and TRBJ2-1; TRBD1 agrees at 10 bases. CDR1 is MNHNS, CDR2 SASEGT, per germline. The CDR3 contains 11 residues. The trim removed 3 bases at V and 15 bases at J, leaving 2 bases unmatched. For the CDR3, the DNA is TGTGCCAGCAGTGAGAGGGACAGGGGGTTCTTC. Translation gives CASSERDRGFF.

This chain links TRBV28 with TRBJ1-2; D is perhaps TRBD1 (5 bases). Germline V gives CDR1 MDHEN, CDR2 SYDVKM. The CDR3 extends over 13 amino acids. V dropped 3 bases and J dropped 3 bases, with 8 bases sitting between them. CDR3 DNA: TGTGCCAGCAGTTTTGGCAGGGACTATGGCTACACCTTC. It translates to CASSFGRDYGYTF.

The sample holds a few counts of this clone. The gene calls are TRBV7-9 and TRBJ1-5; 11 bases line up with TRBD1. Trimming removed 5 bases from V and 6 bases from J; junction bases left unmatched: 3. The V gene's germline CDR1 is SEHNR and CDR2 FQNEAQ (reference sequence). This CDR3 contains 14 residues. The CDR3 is CASSQGQGAQPQHF. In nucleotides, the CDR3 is TGTGCCAGCAGCCAAGGACAGGGGGCTCAGCCCCAGCATTTT. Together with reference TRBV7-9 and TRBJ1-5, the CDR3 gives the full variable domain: DTGVSQNPRHKITKRGQNVTFRCDPISEHNRLYWYRQTLGQGPEFLTYFQNEAQLEKSRLLSDRFSAERPKGSFSTLEIQRTEQGDSAMYLCASSQGQGAQPQHFGDGTRLSIL.

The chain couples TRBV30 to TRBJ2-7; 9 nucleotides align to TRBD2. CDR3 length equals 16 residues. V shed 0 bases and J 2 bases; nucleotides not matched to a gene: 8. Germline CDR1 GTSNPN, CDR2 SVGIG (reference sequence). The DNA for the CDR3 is TGTGCCTGGAGTGTACCCAGACTAGCGGAGACCTACGAGCAGTACTTC. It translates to CAWSVPRLAETYEQYF.

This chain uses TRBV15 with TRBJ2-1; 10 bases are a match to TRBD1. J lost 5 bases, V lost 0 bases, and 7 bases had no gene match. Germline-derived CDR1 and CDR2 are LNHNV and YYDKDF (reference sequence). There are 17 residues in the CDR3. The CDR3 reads CATSRDLWDRGHNEQFF. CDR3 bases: TGTGCCACCAGCAGAGATCTGTGGGACAGGGGCCACAATGAGCAGTTCTTC.

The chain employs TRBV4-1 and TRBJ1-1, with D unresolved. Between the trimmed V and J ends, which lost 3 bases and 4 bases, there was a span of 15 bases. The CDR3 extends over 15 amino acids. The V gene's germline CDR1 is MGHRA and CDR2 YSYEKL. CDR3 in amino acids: CASSHSQEGFTEAFF. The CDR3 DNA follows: TGCGCCAGCAGCCACTCCCAGGAGGGATTCACTGAAGCTTTCTTT.